This T cell receptor beta chain was recorded in a study of blood T cell repertoires in COVID-19. Per the germline V gene, CDR1 is MGHRA and CDR2 is YSYEKL. The CDR3 has 15 amino acids. Trimming removed 4 bases at V and 0 bases at J, with 9 bases between. Using immunoSEQ multiplex PCR, the repertoire was profiled, and TCRdb retains in-frame clones only, with some absent. The sample holds some 270,000 clones, roughly 86% seen once. The receptor was isolated from a woman between 55 and 75 years old who had recovered from COVID-19. The chain recombines TRBV4-1 with TRBJ1-4; D ambiguous. What was sequenced was PBMCs or T cells enriched from blood (not recorded which). The CDR3 sequence: CASSPFQSTNEKLFF. Written as DNA, the CDR3 is TGCGCCAGCAGCCCATTCCAGTCAACTAATGAAAAACTGTTTTTT.